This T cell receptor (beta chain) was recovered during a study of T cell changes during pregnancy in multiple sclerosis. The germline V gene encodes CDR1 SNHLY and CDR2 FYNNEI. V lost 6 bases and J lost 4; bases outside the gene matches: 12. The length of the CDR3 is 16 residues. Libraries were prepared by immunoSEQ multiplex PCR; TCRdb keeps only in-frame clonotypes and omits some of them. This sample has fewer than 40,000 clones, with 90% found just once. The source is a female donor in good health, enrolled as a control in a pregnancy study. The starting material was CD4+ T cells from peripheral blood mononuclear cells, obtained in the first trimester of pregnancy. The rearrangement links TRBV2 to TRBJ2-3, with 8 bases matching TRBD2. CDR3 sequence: CASSVYGGAVSDTQYF. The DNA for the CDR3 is TGTGCCAGCAGCGTCTACGGGGGGGCCGTCTCAGATACGCAGTATTTT.